The 13 T cell receptor beta chains listed next were all sequenced from one sample in a study of regulatory and conventional T cells in RAG deficiency. Genomic DNA came from blood conventional CD4+ T cells gated CD25-low CD127-high. Measured with immunoSEQ multiplex PCR; TCRdb has only the in-frame clones, and not every one. Of 30,000 to 40,000 clones listed, approximately 80% are singletons. This sample also belongs to another study, concerning regulatory T cells. That investigation notes: Amplification used 52 TRBV primers and 13 TRBJ primers.

Sequencing input: CD4+ effector T cells sorted from blood. These receptors all come from a human donor in good health.

This clone was seen only once. The chain links TRBV7-2 to TRBJ1-4; D is possibly TRBD1 (6 bases). From germline, CDR1 is SGHTA and CDR2 FQGNSA. This CDR3 is built from 16 residues. The V and J ends lost 5 bases and 8 bases respectively, with 21 bases between them. The CDR3: CASSKRGGGFGEKLFF. For the CDR3, the DNA is TGTGCCAGCAGCAAACGGGGGGGCGGCTTCGGAGAAAAACTGTTTTTT.

The chain combines TRBV28 with TRBJ2-1; 8 positions match TRBD1. The CDR3 is 14 residues long. The junction had 4 bases not matched to a gene; V was cut back by 6 bases and J by 3 bases. CDR1 is MDHEN and CDR2 is SYDVKM in the germline V gene. The chain's CDR3 is CASSLQGGYNEQFF. The CDR3 bases are TGTGCCAGCAGCCTACAGGGGGGCTACAATGAGCAGTTCTTC. The whole variable domain, remainder taken from reference TRBV28 and TRBJ2-1, is DVKVTQSSRYLVKRTGEKVFLECVQDMDHENMFWYRQDPGLGLRLIYFSYDVKMKEKGDIPEGYSVSREKKERFSLILESASTNQTSMYLCASSLQGGYNEQFFGPGTRLTVL.

This sequence joins TRBV6-5 and TRBJ1-5; D gene ambiguous. Trimming shortened V by 8 bases and J by 3 bases, and 14 bases separated the two germline ends. Germline V gene sequence: CDR1 MNHEY, CDR2 SVGAGI. CDR3 length: 14 amino acids. This CDR3 is CASGDRRNNQPQHF. The CDR3 DNA sequence: TGTGCCAGCGGCGACCGACGAAACAATCAGCCCCAGCATTTT.

The CDR3 bases are TGTGCCAGCAGCTCGAGGGCAGGGGATGAGACCCAGTACTTC. As protein: CASSSRAGDETQYF. The chain combines TRBV5-4 with TRBJ2-5; tentatively, D is TRBD1 (6 bases). V lost 3 bases, J lost 5 bases, and 14 bases lay in between. Germline V lookup: CDR1 SGHNT, CDR2 YYREEE (reference sequence). This CDR3 has 14 amino acids.

The chain employs TRBV6-5 and TRBJ2-7; tentative D call: TRBD2 (5 bases). V shed 4 bases and J shed 4 bases, with 11 bases lying between them. CDR1 MNHEY and CDR2 SVGAGI come from the germline V gene. The CDR3 runs 13 residues. CDR3 loop: CASSFGLAYEQYF. The DNA of the CDR3 is TGTGCCAGCAGTTTTGGTTTAGCGTACGAGCAGTACTTC.

V gene TRBV4-1 combines with J gene TRBJ2-3; D is possibly TRBD1 or TRBD2 (5 bases each). Germline V gene sequence: CDR1 MGHRA, CDR2 YSYEKL. CDR3 size: 18 residues. Trimming removed 7 bases at V and 0 bases at J, with 23 bases between. The CDR3 protein is CASTKRGDARSSTDTQYF. In DNA form, the CDR3 reads TGCGCCAGCACAAAACGAGGGGACGCCCGCTCTAGCACAGATACGCAGTATTTT.

This clone appeared once. This chain connects TRBV6-5 to TRBJ2-5; 10 bases agree with TRBD2. The CDR3 has 16 residues. Germline V gene lookup returns CDR1 MNHEY and CDR2 SVGAGI. The ends lost 0 bases at V and 2 bases at J; junction bases unmatched: 3. In DNA form, the CDR3 reads TGTGCCAGCAGTTACTCGGCTAGCGGGGGACAAGAGACCCAGTACTTC. It translates to CASSYSASGGQETQYF.

The chain links TRBV7-9 to TRBJ2-7; possibly TRBD1 for D (6 bases). The CDR3 covers 14 residues. Trimming left V 5 bases short and J 3 bases short, with 14 bases between. Germline CDR1 reads SEHNR; CDR2 reads FQNEAQ (reference sequence). The CDR3 here is CASSLTDRLYEQYF. In DNA form, the CDR3 reads TGTGCCAGCAGCCTGACCGACAGGCTCTACGAGCAGTACTTC.

The chain combines TRBV28 with TRBJ1-2; D ambiguous. V gave up 3 bases and J gave up 2 bases, with 7 bases separating them. The CDR3 is 13 residues long. CDR1 MDHEN and CDR2 SYDVKM come from the germline V gene. The CDR3 bases are TGTGCCAGCAGTTTTTTGGGGAACTATGGCTACACCTTC. Amino acid sequence: CASSFLGNYGYTF.

CDR3 in DNA: TGCGCCAGCAGCAACGGACTAGCGTTAATGCGGTACGAGCAGTACTTC. It translates to CASSNGLALMRYEQYF. The V gene is TRBV5-1, the J gene TRBJ2-7; 9 nucleotides agree with TRBD2. The CDR3 runs to 16 residues. Trimming at V came to 4 bases and at J to 4 bases, leaving 12 bases not matched to a gene. Germline assignment: CDR1 SGHRS and CDR2 YFSETQ.

V gene TRBV6-5 combines with J gene TRBJ1-3; no clear D. The V and J ends lost 5 bases and 4 bases respectively, with 9 bases between them. This CDR3 is built from 13 residues. Germline CDR1 reads MNHEY; CDR2 reads SVGAGI. CDR3 in amino acids: CASSRSEGNTIYF. CDR3 sequence (DNA): TGTGCCAGCAGTAGGTCCGAAGGAAACACCATATATTTT.

The chain links TRBV18 to TRBJ1-2; 8 bases are shared with TRBD1. V dropped 8 bases and J dropped 4; count of bases not matched to a gene: 6. CDR1 and CDR2 from the germline V gene are KGHSH and LQKENI. The CDR3 is made up of 13 amino acids. This chain's CDR3 is CASTRQGLYGYTF. The CDR3 coding sequence is TGTGCCAGCACCCGACAGGGGCTCTATGGCTACACCTTC.

This clone showed up just a few times. The chain links TRBV10-3 to TRBJ1-5; 8 positions agree with TRBD1. CDR1 and CDR2 from the germline V gene are ENHRY and SYGVKD. The ends lost 4 bases at V and 6 bases at J; junction bases unmatched: 8. The CDR3 extends over 15 amino acids. CDR3: CAISVDREGPQPQHF. The CDR3 DNA is TGTGCCATCAGTGTGGACAGGGAGGGACCTCAGCCCCAGCATTTT.